This is a list of T cell receptor beta chains from one sample in a study of T cell responses to AZD1222 COVID-19 vaccine. Method: immunoSEQ multiplex PCR; TCRdb's copy keeps in-frame clones and lacks some. The sample contains about 120,000 clones, about 87% of which appear only once. The sequencing used peripheral blood, collected 28 days after the second AZD1222 dose. Every receptor here comes from an adult who received the AZD1222 COVID-19 vaccine. Both conserved end residues are part of each CDR3. The order of the fields is D gene, V gene, J gene, clone size, CDR3 DNA, CDR3 protein. The D gene is left open where the match is weak. Clone size, where shown, is once, few, many, or a class for clones that have expanded.

>NA|TRBV28|TRBJ1-5|NA
TGTGCCAGCAGTTTATCGCAGGGTGGTCTCCAGCCCCAGCATTTT
CASSLSQGGLQPQHF
>NA|TRBV11-2|TRBJ2-3|NA
TGTGCCAGCAGCTTAGATCTCGCGGCAGATACGCAGTATTTT
CASSLDLAADTQYF
>NA|TRBV5-1|TRBJ2-3|NA
TGCGCCAGCAGCTCCCGGGAATGGAGCACAGATACGCAGTATTTT
CASSSREWSTDTQYF
>TRBD2|TRBV7-2|TRBJ2-1|NA
TGTGCCAGCAGCTTAACTAGCGGGGCAAATGAGCAGTTCTTC
CASSLTSGANEQFF
>NA|TRBV14|TRBJ1-5|NA
TGTGCCAGCAGCCCTACACTTTTGCTTAATAGCAATCAGCCCCAGCATTTT
CASSPTLLLNSNQPQHF
>NA|TRBV7-2|TRBJ1-1|NA
TGTGCCAGCAGCTCACAGGGCCAGGGCACAGCTTTCTTT
CASSSQGQGTAFF
>TRBD2|TRBV11-2|TRBJ2-3|once
TGTGCCAGCAGCCCTAGCGGGGGGGCCACAGATACGCAGTATTTT
CASSPSGGATDTQYF
>NA|TRBV5-5|TRBJ1-1|NA
TGTGCCAGCAGCATTCTGAAGGATGAAGCTTTCTTT
CASSILKDEAFF
>NA|TRBV2|TRBJ1-2|once
TGTGCCAGCACCCGGCCAGGCGGCTATGGCTACACCTTC
CASTRPGGYGYTF
>NA|TRBV5-4|TRBJ2-7|NA
TGTGCCAGCAGCTCGGACCAATACGAGCAGTACTTC
CASSSDQYEQYF
>TRBD1|TRBV24-1|TRBJ1-4|NA
TGTGCCACCAGGGACAGGGATAATGAAAAACTGTTTTTT
CATRDRDNEKLFF
>TRBD1|TRBV27|TRBJ1-5|NA
TGTGCCAGCAGTCCCACCGCGGCGGCAGGGGGTGGTCAGCCCCAGCATTTT
CASSPTAAAGGGQPQHF
>NA|TRBV15|TRBJ2-7|NA
TGTGCCACCAGCAGAGATCGAAACTACGAGCAGTACTTC
CATSRDRNYEQYF
>NA|TRBV19|TRBJ1-5|NA
TGTGCCAGTAGTTCCAGGCTTAATCAGCCCCAGCATTTT
CASSSRLNQPQHF
>NA|TRBV5-6|TRBJ1-2|once
TGTGCCAGCAGTGAGGGTACCTATGGCTACACCTTC
CASSEGTYGYTF
>NA|TRBV6-5|TRBJ1-2|NA
TGTGCCAGCAGCCAAGTGGGTTATGGCTACACCTTC
CASSQVGYGYTF
>NA|TRBV6-5|TRBJ2-7|NA
TGTGCCAGCAGTTCCAGGGTTGACGAGCAGTACTTC
CASSSRVDEQYF
>NA|TRBV14|TRBJ2-6|NA
TGTGCCAGCAGCCAAGTTGGCTCTGGGGCCAACGTCCTGACTTTC
CASSQVGSGANVLTF
>NA|TRBV11-2|TRBJ2-7|NA
TGTGCCAGCACCTCGACACTCTACGAGCAGTACTTC
CASTSTLYEQYF
>NA|TRBV5-6|TRBJ1-1|NA
TGTGCCAGCAGCTTGACGCCGAACACTGAAGCTTTCTTT
CASSLTPNTEAFF
>TRBD1|TRBV3-1/TRBV3-2|TRBJ1-2|few
TGTGCCAGCAGCCTCCGGGACAGGGATGCCTATGGCTACACCTTC
CASSLRDRDAYGYTF
>TRBD1|TRBV27|TRBJ1-4|few
TGTGCCAGCAGTTGGACTCCGGGACAGGCTGAAAAACTGTTTTTT
CASSWTPGQAEKLFF
>NA|TRBV28|TRBJ1-6|NA
TGTGCCAGCAGTTTAAGTGGGGGGGAGAATTCACCCCTCCACTTT
CASSLSGGENSPLHF
>NA|TRBV25-1|TRBJ2-7|once
TGTGCCAGCAGCGACCCGGCGAATACAAATTACGAGCAGTACTTC
CASSDPANTNYEQYF
>NA|TRBV10-3|TRBJ2-7|NA
TGTGCCATCAGTGATGGGCTGCCAGCCTACGAGCAGTACTTC
CAISDGLPAYEQYF
>NA|TRBV27|TRBJ1-2|NA
TGTGCCAGCAGTTTGGGTGGGCCTTATGGCTACACCTTC
CASSLGGPYGYTF
>TRBD2|TRBV7-2|TRBJ2-2|NA
TGTGCCAGCAGCTTTAGCGGGGGGGCCACCGGGGAGCTGTTTTTT
CASSFSGGATGELFF
>NA|TRBV6-6|TRBJ2-2|NA
TGTGCCAGCAGTTACGGCGACGGGGAGCTGTTTTTT
CASSYGDGELFF
>TRBD1|TRBV10-3|TRBJ1-6|NA
TGTGCCATCCTAGGGGGCCCTAATTCACCCCTCCACTTT
CAILGGPNSPLHF
>TRBD2|TRBV28|TRBJ2-3|NA
TGTGCCAGCAGTTTAGGGCTAGCGGGGGAGACAGATACGCAGTATTTT
CASSLGLAGETDTQYF
>NA|TRBV7-2|TRBJ2-7|NA
TGTGCCAGCAGCTTAGAAGTCGTTGCCTACGAGCAGTACTTC
CASSLEVVAYEQYF
>NA|TRBV7-2|TRBJ1-1|NA
TGTGCCAGCAGCTCCGGAGGTCAGGGCAGTTATGAAGCTTTCTTT
CASSSGGQGSYEAFF
>NA|TRBV6-5|TRBJ1-6|NA
TGTGCCAGCGGAACCCAATTGTCCCTCCACTTT
CASGTQLSLHF
>NA|TRBV5-6|TRBJ2-5|NA
TGTGCCAGCAGCTCACCGGGGAGGATAGAGACCCAGTACTTC
CASSSPGRIETQYF
>NA|TRBV5-6|TRBJ2-5|NA
TGTGCCAGCAGCTTGGCCGCTGAGACCCAGTACTTC
CASSLAAETQYF
>NA|TRBV5-1|TRBJ1-2|once
TGCGCCAGCAGTCCGGACTTCTATGGCTACACCTTC
CASSPDFYGYTF
>NA|TRBV14|TRBJ1-2|NA
TGTGCCAGCAGTCGGGATATCATACAGGGTTTCTATGGCTACACCTTC
CASSRDIIQGFYGYTF
>TRBD2|TRBV10-3|TRBJ2-3|once
TGTGCCATCAGTGCTAGCGGGGGACACACTAGCACAGATACGCAGTATTTT
CAISASGGHTSTDTQYF